This record covers a single T cell receptor (beta chain). Its specificity is unknown. Read sequence stops 3 residues before the CDR3 end, and the germline J gene provides the missing end. This CDR3 spans 15 amino acids. Germline V CDR1 and CDR2: WNHNN, SYGVQD (reference sequence). Trimming cost V 3 bases and J 5 bases; bases outside gene matches: 6. Generated by immunoSEQ multiplex PCR, the TCRdb table keeps only in-frame clones and is missing some. With about 20,000 clones in the sample, the ten largest clones hold under 3.5%. This entry is derived from a study of T cells in women clearing cervical HPV infection. Findings and caveats of the study: Controls had more TRBV6-7 (approximately 0.15%) than cases (about 0.11%).

The chain is built from TRBV10-1 and TRBJ2-3; TRBD2 matches at 9 bases. The sample comprised blood buffy coat. This TCR was recovered from a woman aged 18 to 69 with a cervical HPV16 infection that either progressed to CIN3+ or cleared (not recorded which). Incomplete CDR3 DNA: TGCGCCAGCAGTGATTCGCGGGGGGGTGTAGATACG. Its protein product is CASSDSRGGVDT. The whole CDR3 protein is CASSDSRGGVDTQYF.